This entry lists 5 T cell receptor beta chains sequenced from one sample in a study of blood T cell repertoires in COVID-19. Assay used: immunoSEQ multiplex PCR; TCRdb lists only in-frame clones, some missing. The data contain about 130,000 clones, 86% of them singletons. The sample taken for sequencing was peripheral blood. These TCRs come from a woman in her 70s with COVID-19, enrolled during active disease.

The gene calls are TRBV6-1 and TRBJ2-7, with 8 bases fitting TRBD2. CDR1 is MNHNS and CDR2 is SASEGT in the germline V gene. The CDR3 runs to 14 residues. Trimming took 3 bases from V and 2 from J; bases not matched to a gene: 3. The chain's CDR3 is CASSEGLGPYEQYF. Here the CDR3 DNA reads TGTGCCAGCAGTGAGGGACTAGGGCCCTACGAGCAGTACTTC.

This clone was observed a few times. Other nucleotide sequences in the sample specify the same CDR3. The V call is TRBV29-1, the J call TRBJ1-2, with 10 bases that match TRBD1. CDR1 is SQVTM, CDR2 ANQGSEA, per germline. The V segment lost 6 bases and the J segment 2 bases; nucleotides outside the gene matches: 3. The CDR3 sequence is 13 residues long. The CDR3 DNA follows: TGCAGCGTACCGGGACAGGGGAACTATGGCTACACCTTC. Translating gives CSVPGQGNYGYTF. The full variable domain, with the rest looked up from reference TRBV29-1 and TRBJ1-2, is SAVISQKPSRDICQRGTSLTIQCQVDSQVTMMFWYRQQPGQSLTLIATANQGSEATYESGFVIDKFPISRPNLTFSTLTVSNMSPEDSSIYLCSVPGQGNYGYTFGSGTRLTVV.

This clone was detected only once. The chain recombines TRBV4-2 with TRBJ2-7; D not certain. There are 15 residues in the CDR3. The V gene lost 1 base and the J gene lost 0 bases, with 10 bases spanning the gap. Germline loops: CDR1 LGHNA, CDR2 YNFKEQ. CDR3 sequence reads: CASSQGTESSYEQYF. The CDR3 bases are TGTGCCAGCAGCCAAGGTACAGAAAGCTCCTACGAGCAGTACTTC.

The chain carries TRBV12-3 or TRBV12-4 and TRBJ2-7; TRBD2 agrees at 7 bases. The CDR3 length is 13 residues. V lost 5 bases and J lost 1; bases outside the gene matches: 2. The CDR3 protein is CASSTGLSYEQYF. CDR3 nucleotides: TGTGCCAGCAGTACGGGACTATCCTACGAGCAGTACTTC.

This chain uses TRBV6-5 with TRBJ1-4; D gene uncertain. The CDR3 extends over 15 amino acids. The germline gives CDR1 MNHEY, CDR2 SVGAGI. V gave up 6 bases and J gave up 6 bases, with 17 bases separating them. CDR3 in amino acids: CASSQKRVDHEKLFF. CDR3 bases: TGTGCCAGCAGCCAAAAGAGGGTGGATCATGAAAAACTGTTTTTT.